The 20 T cell receptor beta chains given below trace back to one sample, sequenced in a study of T cell responses to AZD1222 COVID-19 vaccine. Sequencing was performed with immunoSEQ multiplex PCR; in TCRdb, only in-frame clones are kept and a portion is missing. Here the sample spans roughly 100,000 clones, 70% to 90% being singletons. Sample: peripheral blood, taken on day 0 of AZD1222 vaccination. The receptors here all came from an adult in good health.

This clone was observed once. The chain combines TRBV10-3 with TRBJ2-1, with 9 bases that match TRBD1. V lost 6 bases and J lost 2; bases outside the gene matches: 2. This CDR3 contains 14 residues. Germline loops: CDR1 ENHRY, CDR2 SYGVKD. CDR3 region: CAIRGDRAYNEQFF. The CDR3 nucleotides read TGTGCCATCAGGGGGGACAGGGCCTACAATGAGCAGTTCTTC.

This clone was found once. The rearrangement links TRBV9 to TRBJ2-1; 8 bases line up with TRBD2. This CDR3 contains 17 residues. CDR1 SGDLS and CDR2 YYNGEE come from the germline V gene. The J segment lost 3 bases and the V segment lost 2 bases, leaving 10 bases of the junction unmatched. The CDR3 protein is CASSVPGAGGNYNEQFF. The CDR3 DNA is TGTGCCAGCAGCGTCCCGGGTGCGGGGGGAAACTACAATGAGCAGTTCTTC.

The V gene is TRBV19, the J gene TRBJ1-5; D is perhaps TRBD1 (5 bases). This CDR3 spans 15 amino acids. Trimming left V 4 bases short and J 5 bases short, with 15 bases between. Germline lookup yields CDR1 LNHDA and CDR2 SQIVND (reference sequence). Written as DNA, the CDR3 is TGTGCCAGTAGTACCTACCGAACGACAGATCAGCCCCAGCATTTT. Amino acids: CASSTYRTTDQPQHF.

The V and J genes are TRBV4-1 and TRBJ2-1, with D perhaps matching TRBD1 (7 bases). Deletions cut 3 bases from V and 6 bases from J, with 15 bases between. Germline values: CDR1 MGHRA, CDR2 YSYEKL. This CDR3 is 15 amino acids long. The CDR3 loop reads CASSHPPRGVNEQFF. In DNA, the CDR3 is TGCGCCAGCAGCCACCCTCCCAGGGGGGTCAATGAGCAGTTCTTC.

The chain links TRBV3-1 (or the pseudogene TRBV3-2) to TRBJ2-1; 8 positions agree with TRBD2. This CDR3 spans 16 amino acids. Germline V lookup: CDR1 LGHDT, CDR2 YNNKEL (reference sequence). Trimming took 0 bases from V and 6 from J; bases not matched to a gene: 7. As DNA, the CDR3 is TGTGCCAGCAGCCAAGAGACGGGGGGGCCTCTCAATGAGCAGTTCTTC. Amino acid sequence: CASSQETGGPLNEQFF.

The V call is TRBV6-1, the J call TRBJ1-5, with D tentatively TRBD1 (5 bases). This CDR3 contains 16 residues. In germline, CDR1 is MNHNS, CDR2 SASEGT. The V gene lost 2 bases and the J gene lost 6 bases, with 17 bases spanning the gap. Here the CDR3 reads CASSEPWVGAPQPQHF. Here the CDR3 DNA reads TGTGCCAGCAGTGAACCCTGGGTAGGGGCTCCTCAGCCCCAGCATTTT.

The rearrangement joins TRBV29-1 to TRBJ1-1; D is uncertain. CDR1 is SQVTM and CDR2 is ANQGSEA in the germline V gene. CDR3 length: 16 amino acids. Trimming cost V 7 bases and J 4 bases, with 25 bases left between them. CDR3 sequence reads: CSARTVLNMGGTEAFF. DNA for the CDR3: TGCAGCGCCCGTACAGTCCTTAACATGGGAGGCACTGAAGCTTTCTTT.

The V and J genes are TRBV7-2 and TRBJ1-5, with D unclear. This CDR3 is built from 15 residues. V was cut by 4 bases and J by 0 bases, with 10 bases left in between. CDR1 is SGHTA, CDR2 FQGNSA, per germline. The CDR3 loop reads CASSYRGYSNQPQHF. The CDR3 region has the DNA TGTGCCAGCAGCTACCGGGGATATAGCAATCAGCCCCAGCATTTT.

V usage is TRBV4-1 and J usage is TRBJ1-6; 11 nucleotides agree with TRBD1. Per the germline V gene, CDR1 is MGHRA and CDR2 is YSYEKL. The length of the CDR3 is 15 residues. Losses at the gene ends were 2 bases for V and 8 bases for J; bases not matched to a gene: 2. This chain's CDR3 is CASSQLDRGHSPLHF. In nucleotides, the CDR3 is TGCGCCAGCAGCCAACTGGACAGGGGGCATTCACCCCTCCACTTT.

The chain couples TRBV10-3 to TRBJ2-7; D may be TRBD1 or TRBD2 (5 bases each). Germline V lookup: CDR1 ENHRY, CDR2 SYGVKD. Trimming removed 5 bases at V and 2 bases at J, with 10 bases between. The CDR3 has 13 residues. The CDR3 sequence is CAISRDGAYEQYF. The CDR3 DNA sequence: TGTGCCATCAGTCGGGACGGCGCCTACGAGCAGTACTTC.

The chain joins TRBV5-1 to TRBJ1-5, with D tentatively TRBD1 (5 bases). CDR1 is SGHRS and CDR2 is YFSETQ in the germline V gene. The CDR3 has 15 amino acids. Trimming left V 7 bases short and J 5 bases short, with 19 bases between. For the CDR3, the DNA is TGCGCCAGCTCCGTCGGGGCAGGAAATTATCAGCCCCAGCATTTT. Encoded protein: CASSVGAGNYQPQHF. Full variable domain (rest looked up from reference TRBV5-1 and TRBJ1-5): KAGVTQTPRYLIKTRGQQVTLSCSPISGHRSVSWYQQTPGQGLQFLFEYFSETQRNKGNFPGRFSGRQFSNSRSEMNVSTLELGDSALYLCASSVGAGNYQPQHFGDGTRLSIL.

The chain carries TRBV29-1 and TRBJ1-1; no reliable D call. Per germline, CDR1 SQVTM and CDR2 ANQGSEA. V was cut by 7 bases and J by 3 bases, with 12 bases left in between. The CDR3 sequence is 12 residues long. CDR3 DNA: TGCAGCGCGGAGGGCGAGTACACTGAAGCTTTCTTT. Encoded protein: CSAEGEYTEAFF.

CDR3 in DNA: TGCGCCAGCAGCTTGGGTCCTAGCGGGGGCCACGAGCAGTACTTC. This encodes CASSLGPSGGHEQYF. V is TRBV5-1 and J is TRBJ2-7, with 10 nucleotides matching TRBD2. The germline CDR1 and CDR2 sequences are SGHRS and YFSETQ. The CDR3 consists of 15 residues. Trimming at V came to 0 bases and at J to 5 bases, leaving 5 bases not matched to a gene.

This clone is a singleton in its sample. The chain's CDR3 is CASKQGSNYGYTF. CDR3 coding DNA: TGTGCCAGTAAACAGGGTTCTAACTATGGCTACACCTTC. The J gene is TRBJ1-2, the V gene TRBV25-1; maybe TRBD1 (6 bases). This CDR3 has 13 residues. Looked up from germline, CDR1 is MGHDK and CDR2 is SYGVNS. V was pared by 9 bases and J by 0 bases, with 11 bases between.

This clone was recorded only once. CDR3 DNA sequence: TGTGCCAGCACCCGAACCGGTGCGGGGAACACTGAAGCTTTCTTT. Its translation: CASTRTGAGNTEAFF. The chain joins TRBV12-1 to TRBJ1-1. TRBV12-1 is classified as a pseudogene. The CDR3 totals 15 residues.

J is TRBJ2-5 and V is TRBV7-6; D is perhaps TRBD2 (6 bases). CDR3 length: 14 amino acids. Germline-derived CDR1 and CDR2 are SGHVS and FNYEAQ. Deletions cut 5 bases from V and 6 bases from J, with 16 bases between. This CDR3 is CASSPGGSAQTQYF. In nucleotides, the CDR3 is TGTGCCAGCAGCCCCGGGGGTAGCGCGCAGACCCAGTACTTC.

The chain combines TRBV19 with TRBJ1-1; TRBD1 agrees at 7 bases. Germline assignment: CDR1 LNHDA and CDR2 SQIVND (reference sequence). V lost 5 bases to trimming and J lost 4 bases; unmatched junction nucleotides: 13. CDR3 length: 16 amino acids. The CDR3 loop is CASSPGTAVVSTEAFF. The CDR3 bases are TGTGCCAGTAGTCCCGGGACAGCGGTGGTTTCCACTGAAGCTTTCTTT.

This rearrangement joins TRBV7-6 to TRBJ2-3; 8 nucleotides match TRBD1. The V segment lost 4 bases and the J segment 9 bases; nucleotides outside the gene matches: 6. Germline CDR1 is SGHVS and CDR2 is FNYEAQ. This CDR3 spans 13 amino acids. The CDR3 DNA follows: TGTGCCAGCAGCTCCGGACAGGGCCCAACGCAGTATTTT. This translates into CASSSGQGPTQYF.

About this clone: Since no conserved phenylalanine or tryptophan closes the CDR3, a read error is the likely cause. V gene TRBV4-1 combines with J gene TRBJ1-6; maybe TRBD1 (6 bases). Trimming took off 4 bases at V and 6 bases at J, with 10 bases between the two ends. The CDR3 spans 14 residues. Germline CDR1 MGHRA, CDR2 YSYEKL. CDR3 protein: CASSRTDGNSPLHL. DNA for the CDR3: TGCGCCAGCAGCCGGACAGACGGTAATTCACCCCTCCACCTT.

This rearrangement joins TRBV25-1 to TRBJ1-1; D might be TRBD1 (6 bases). V was shortened by 2 bases and J by 0 bases, with 10 bases between the two germline ends. The CDR3 has 15 amino acids. CDR1 is MGHDK, CDR2 SYGVNS, per germline. CDR3 sequence (DNA): TGTGCCAGCAGTGAAGCCAGGGGCCTGAACACTGAAGCTTTCTTT. It yields the protein CASSEARGLNTEAFF.